These 31 T cell receptor beta chains were all obtained from the same sample, sequenced in a study of T cell repertoires in cytomegalovirus infection. TCRdb used MiXCR to reprocess the reads, holding one entry per CDR3 protein. The table includes a few hundred thousand distinct CDR3 sequences, over 15% detected once. Sequenced sample: CD8+ T cells from PBMCs. The receptors were gathered from a human donor in good health (CMV status not recorded). Some clones in this sample may be carry-over from other donors' samples.

This chain uses TRBV4-2 with TRBJ2-3; D not certain. This CDR3 is built from 16 residues. Germline V gene data show CDR1 as LGHNA and CDR2 as YNFKEQ. Trimming shortened V by 3 bases and J by 3 bases, and 16 bases separated the two germline ends. CDR3 sequence: CASSQYFDPRTDTQYF. The CDR3 nucleotides read TGTGCCAGCAGCCAGTATTTTGACCCCCGAACAGATACGCAGTATTTT.

This clonotype has only a few counts. The chain's CDR3 is CASSQDRESAGANVLTF. The DNA for the CDR3 is TGCGCCAGCAGCCAAGACAGGGAGTCCGCCGGGGCCAACGTCCTGACTTTC. The chain couples TRBV4-3 to TRBJ2-6, with D possibly called TRBD1 or TRBD2 (5 bases each). Trimming took off 0 bases at V and 4 bases at J, with 13 bases between the two ends. Germline CDR1 LGHNA, CDR2 YSLEER. The CDR3 contains 17 residues.

V gene TRBV19 combines with J gene TRBJ2-7; TRBD1 aligns across 9 bases. V dropped 4 bases and J dropped 6; count of bases not matched to a gene: 7. Per germline, CDR1 LNHDA and CDR2 SQIVND (reference sequence). CDR3 length: 14 residues. The DNA of the CDR3 is TGTGCCAGTAGTAACTACAGGGGGCATAGCGAGCAGTACTTC. Its protein product is CASSNYRGHSEQYF.

V and J are TRBV6-1 and TRBJ2-5; TRBD2 matches 9 bases. This CDR3 region has 19 residues. V was clipped by 0 bases and J by 4 bases; unmatched bases: 15. The germline V gene has CDR1 MNHNS and CDR2 SASEGT. Here the CDR3 DNA reads TGTGCCAGCAGTGAAGCGATGGCTAGCGGGGACCTTTTTGGAGAGACCCAGTACTTC. Protein: CASSEAMASGDLFGETQYF.

The V gene is TRBV7-9, the J gene TRBJ2-1; TRBD1 aligns across 8 bases. Trimming cost V 2 bases and J 0 bases; bases outside gene matches: 0. The CDR3 length is 15 residues. CDR1 is SEHNR, CDR2 FQNEAQ, per germline (reference sequence). CDR3 protein: CASSLQGASYNEQFF. CDR3 coding DNA: TGTGCCAGCAGCTTACAGGGGGCCTCCTACAATGAGCAGTTCTTC.

This clonotype was found a few times. In DNA form, the CDR3 reads TGTGCCAGCAGCTTCAGACAGGGGATCTCCTACGAGCAGTACTTC. Its translation is CASSFRQGISYEQYF. The V gene is TRBV11-2, the J gene TRBJ2-7, with 8 positions matching TRBD1. The germline V gene has CDR1 SGHAT and CDR2 FQNNGV. The CDR3 runs to 15 residues. V was clipped by 3 bases and J by 0 bases; unmatched bases: 4.

This clonotype was counted many times. V is TRBV28 and J is TRBJ2-7; possible D gene TRBD2, 5 bases. The ends were cut back, 6 bases at V and 4 bases at J, with 22 bases in the middle. This CDR3 is 16 amino acids long. Germline lookup yields CDR1 MDHEN and CDR2 SYDVKM. CDR3 sequence reads: CASSSIRGVAPYEQYF. The DNA of the CDR3 is TGTGCCAGCAGCTCGATACGGGGTGTCGCGCCTTACGAGCAGTACTTC. The whole variable domain, remainder taken from reference TRBV28 and TRBJ2-7, is DVKVTQSSRYLVKRTGEKVFLECVQDMDHENMFWYRQDPGLGLRLIYFSYDVKMKEKGDIPEGYSVSREKKERFSLILESASTNQTSMYLCASSSIRGVAPYEQYFGPGTRLTVT.

As concerns this clonotype: A much bigger clone sits one base away, suggesting this may be a read error. The chain joins TRBV20-1 to TRBJ2-5; 7 bases are a match to TRBD1. CDR3 length: 14 amino acids. J gave up 5 bases and V 5 bases, and 11 bases lay outside the gene matches. CDR1 is DFQATT and CDR2 is SNEGSKA in the germline V gene (reference sequence). The CDR3 sequence: CSAGDRDAVETQYF. In nucleotides, the CDR3 is TGCAGTGCTGGCGACAGGGATGCGGTGGAGACCCAGTACTTC.

This clonotype has ten or more counts. This chain links TRBV7-6 with TRBJ2-7; D call uncertain. The CDR3 totals 19 residues. Trimming cost V 1 base and J 2 bases, with 24 bases left between them. Germline CDR1 is SGHVS and CDR2 is FNYEAQ. This CDR3 is CASSLGPATGQGRPYEQYF. The CDR3 DNA reads as TGTGCCAGCAGCTTAGGACCTGCGACCGGCCAAGGTCGTCCCTACGAGCAGTACTTC.

This clonotype was seen a handful of times. The chain uses TRBV4-2 and TRBJ2-4, with 12 positions matching TRBD2. The CDR3 runs 16 residues. Germline CDR1 LGHNA, CDR2 YNFKEQ. V was clipped by 0 bases and J by 8 bases; unmatched bases: 5. DNA of the CDR3: TGTGCCAGCAGCCAAGAACTAGCGGGGGGATTAGACATTCAGTACTTC. Encoded protein: CASSQELAGGLDIQYF.

This clonotype has ten or more counts. V is TRBV7-2 and J is TRBJ2-1; 11 nucleotides align to TRBD2. The ends lost 5 bases at V and 0 bases at J; junction bases unmatched: 15. Germline CDR1 and CDR2: SGHTA and FQGNSA. The CDR3 covers 20 residues. Here the CDR3 reads CASSLMGLAGGSSSYNEQFF. The DNA for the CDR3 is TGTGCCAGCAGCCTAATGGGGCTAGCGGGGGGCTCGAGCTCCTACAATGAGCAGTTCTTC.

The chain has TRBV7-9 and TRBJ2-7; possibly TRBD1 or TRBD2 for D (7 bases each). The germline V gene encodes CDR1 SEHNR and CDR2 FQNEAQ (reference sequence). The length of the CDR3 is 16 residues. Trimming removed 5 bases from V and 3 bases from J, with 20 bases in between. CDR3 region: CASSHTDRAGDYEQYF. The CDR3 nucleotides read TGTGCCAGCAGCCATACAGACAGGGCGGGGGACTACGAGCAGTACTTC.

The rearrangement uses TRBV19 and TRBJ2-1, with a tentative D call TRBD1 (6 bases). The V end was cut by 6 bases, the J end by 2 bases, with 14 bases between. The germline V gene encodes CDR1 LNHDA and CDR2 SQIVND (reference sequence). This CDR3 comprises 15 residues. CDR3 sequence (DNA): TGTGCCAGTAGGATATCAGGGGTGACCTACAATGAGCAGTTCTTC. Translation gives CASRISGVTYNEQFF. Based on the CDR3 plus reference TRBV19 and TRBJ2-1, the full variable domain is DGGITQSPKYLFRKEGQNVTLSCEQNLNHDAMYWYRQDPGQGLRLIYYSQIVNDFQKGDIAEGYSVSREKKESFPLTVTSAQKNPTAFYLCASRISGVTYNEQFFGPGTRLTVL.

This clonotype showed up many times. V is TRBV7-9 and J is TRBJ2-1, with 7 bases aligning to TRBD1. Germline loops: CDR1 SEHNR, CDR2 FQNEAQ (reference sequence). This CDR3 contains 17 residues. Germline trimming cut 4 bases from V and 10 bases from J; bases unmatched to any gene: 19. This CDR3 is CASSSRFEGAFEMEQFF. In nucleotides, the CDR3 is TGTGCCAGCAGCTCCCGATTCGAGGGGGCCTTTGAAATGGAGCAGTTCTTC.

This clonotype has at least ten counts. The gene calls are TRBV20-1 and TRBJ2-3, with TRBD2 matching over 7 bases. There are 15 residues in the CDR3. With V trimmed by 3 bases and J by 6 bases, 12 bases remained unmatched. Germline assignment: CDR1 DFQATT and CDR2 SNEGSKA (reference sequence). The CDR3 sequence is CSASRLAADGDTQYF. Written as DNA, the CDR3 is TGCAGTGCTAGTCGGCTAGCGGCGGACGGGGATACGCAGTATTTT.

At least ten counts were recorded for this clonotype. V usage is TRBV7-6 and J usage is TRBJ1-5, with D unclear. Germline V lookup: CDR1 SGHVS, CDR2 FNYEAQ. This CDR3 has 14 residues. Trimming stripped 2 bases from V and 2 bases from J, with 7 bases between. The CDR3 loop is CASSLLGGNQPQHF. The DNA of the CDR3 is TGTGCCAGCAGCTTACTAGGAGGCAATCAGCCCCAGCATTTT.

This clonotype occurred many times. This chain joins TRBV4-1 and TRBJ1-4, with a possible D match to TRBD1 (6 bases). V shed 1 base and J shed 7 bases, with 16 bases lying between them. CDR3 size: 16 residues. CDR1 MGHRA and CDR2 YSYEKL come from the germline V gene. CDR3 in amino acids: CASSQAPQGEGEKLFF. The CDR3 DNA reads TGCGCCAGCAGCCAAGCCCCACAGGGAGAGGGTGAAAAACTGTTTTTT.

The sample holds a few counts of this clonotype. The chain couples TRBV25-1 to TRBJ1-6; 7 bases match TRBD1. Germline V gives CDR1 MGHDK, CDR2 SYGVNS. This CDR3 has 18 amino acids. V shed 0 bases, J shed 9 bases, and the junction held 14 bases outside the gene matches. The CDR3 DNA follows: TGTGCCAGCAGTGAATACGGGGGAGGGGACAGCAATATTTCACCCCTCCACTTT. Translating gives CASSEYGGGDSNISPLHF.

This clonotype showed up just a few times. DNA for the CDR3: TGCGCCAGCAGCTCACCCAGGGACAGGGTGACTGTTGGTTCCTACAATGAGCAGTTCTTC. Amino acid sequence: CASSSPRDRVTVGSYNEQFF. The rearrangement joins TRBV5-1 to TRBJ2-1, with 9 bases that match TRBD1. Per the germline V gene, CDR1 is SGHRS and CDR2 is YFSETQ. After removal of 3 bases from V and 1 base from J, the junction contained 17 bases not matched to a gene. The CDR3 is 20 amino acids.

V gene TRBV28 combines with J gene TRBJ2-3; D ambiguous. The ends were cut back, 4 bases at V and 0 bases at J, with 8 bases in the middle. Germline CDR1 and CDR2: MDHEN and SYDVKM. This CDR3 has 14 residues. The CDR3: CASSSFGSTDTQYF. DNA for the CDR3: TGTGCCAGCAGTTCGTTCGGTAGCACAGATACGCAGTATTTT.

This clonotype has a handful of counts. The CDR3 spells CASSRTRTGSNQPQHF. CDR3 bases: TGTGCCAGCAGTCGAACCAGGACAGGTAGCAATCAGCCCCAGCATTTT. The chain joins TRBV6-2 or TRBV6-3 to TRBJ1-5; TRBD1 aligns across 7 bases. This CDR3 contains 16 residues. Germline CDR1 MNHEY, CDR2 SVGEGT. V was clipped by 5 bases and J by 0 bases; unmatched bases: 7.

The gene calls are TRBV29-1 and TRBJ1-1; no clear D gene. V dropped 7 bases and J dropped 0 bases, with 12 bases sitting between them. The germline V gene has CDR1 SQVTM and CDR2 ANQGSEA. This CDR3 is 13 amino acids long. CDR3 sequence: CSALRELNTEAFF. CDR3 nucleotide sequence: TGCAGCGCCCTGAGGGAGCTGAACACTGAAGCTTTCTTT. Drawing the rest from reference TRBV29-1 and TRBJ1-1, the complete variable domain is SAVISQKPSRDICQRGTSLTIQCQVDSQVTMMFWYRQQPGQSLTLIATANQGSEATYESGFVIDKFPISRPNLTFSTLTVSNMSPEDSSIYLCSALRELNTEAFFGQGTRLTVV.

This clonotype was seen a handful of times. The DNA for the CDR3 is TGTGCCAGCAGCCGCTCCGGTGTAGGGGAGACCCAGTACTTC. This encodes CASSRSGVGETQYF. The chain has TRBV28 and TRBJ2-5; D not certain. Germline V gene data show CDR1 as MDHEN and CDR2 as SYDVKM. The CDR3 spans 14 residues. The germline V and J ends were trimmed by 6 bases and 5 bases, with 16 bases remaining between them. Full variable domain (remainder filled in from reference TRBV28 and TRBJ2-5): DVKVTQSSRYLVKRTGEKVFLECVQDMDHENMFWYRQDPGLGLRLIYFSYDVKMKEKGDIPEGYSVSREKKERFSLILESASTNQTSMYLCASSRSGVGETQYFGPGTRLLVL.

Many counts were recorded for this clonotype. The rearrangement joins TRBV7-8 to TRBJ2-5, with TRBD2 matching over 12 bases. CDR1 is SGHVS and CDR2 is FQNEAQ in the germline V gene. The CDR3 loop spans 16 amino acids. V dropped 5 bases and J dropped 4; count of bases not matched to a gene: 8. This CDR3 reads CASSLYGLAGLETQYF. CDR3 bases: TGTGCCAGCAGCCTTTACGGACTAGCGGGGTTAGAGACCCAGTACTTC. Full variable domain (outside the CDR3, taken from reference TRBV7-8 and TRBJ2-5): GAGVSQSPRYKVAKRGQDVALRCDPISGHVSLFWYQQALGQGPEFLTYFQNEAQLDKSGLPSDRFFAERPEGSVSTLKIQRTQQEDSAVYLCASSLYGLAGLETQYFGPGTRLLVL.

V usage is TRBV6-6 and J usage is TRBJ2-7; D call uncertain. Germline CDR1 MNHNY, CDR2 SVGAGI (reference sequence). This CDR3 comprises 14 residues. V lost 4 bases to trimming and J lost 4 bases, with 14 bases between them. CDR3 sequence (DNA): TGTGCCAGCAGTTCCTACAACAAAGGGTACGAGCAGTACTTC. Protein sequence: CASSSYNKGYEQYF.

The chain uses TRBV2 and TRBJ1-1; D possibly corresponds to TRBD1 (5 bases). Germline CDR1 is SNHLY and CDR2 is FYNNEI. V lost 8 bases and J 0 bases, leaving 13 bases between the germline ends. CDR3 length: 14 amino acids. CDR3 DNA: TGTGCCAGCTTAGCAGGGATTATGAACACTGAAGCTTTCTTT. Encoded protein: CASLAGIMNTEAFF.

This chain links TRBV7-3 with TRBJ2-1; D is undetermined. Trimming cost V 5 bases and J 10 bases, with 15 bases left between them. Germline CDR1 and CDR2: SGHTA and FQGTGA. The CDR3 extends over 13 amino acids. CDR3 loop: CASSRPGFLEQFF. CDR3 DNA: TGTGCCAGCAGCAGGCCAGGTTTTTTAGAGCAGTTCTTC.

This chain links TRBV6-2 or TRBV6-3 with TRBJ2-2; perhaps TRBD1 as D (7 bases). Germline V gives CDR1 MNHEY, CDR2 SVGEGT. CDR3 length: 17 amino acids. V shed 5 bases and J shed 5 bases, with 21 bases lying between them. The CDR3 DNA follows: TGTGCCAGCAGTACACCCCTCAGGGGGGTAGTGACCGGGGAGCTGTTTTTT. It is translated as CASSTPLRGVVTGELFF.

This clonotype has ten or more counts. This sequence joins TRBV6-2 or TRBV6-3 and TRBJ2-1, with TRBD2 matching over 10 bases. The germline V gene has CDR1 MNHEY and CDR2 SVGEGT. There are 17 residues in the CDR3. With 4 bases clipped from V and 0 bases from J, the junction kept 6 bases outside the gene matches. CDR3 amino acids: CASSSDSGGPSYNEQFF. Written as DNA, the CDR3 is TGTGCCAGCAGTTCCGATAGCGGGGGGCCCTCCTACAATGAGCAGTTCTTC.

This clonotype was found a few times. This chain links TRBV7-8 with TRBJ2-7; tentative D call: TRBD2 (7 bases). The CDR3 sequence is 14 residues long. CDR1 is SGHVS, CDR2 FQNEAQ, per germline. Trimming removed 3 bases from V and 7 bases from J, with 16 bases in between. CDR3 sequence: CASSFGGATGEQYF. The CDR3 region has the DNA TGTGCCAGCAGCTTTGGGGGGGCGACGGGAGAGCAGTACTTC.

This clonotype was seen a few times. The chain has TRBV29-1 and TRBJ1-1; 8 nucleotides align to TRBD1. The germline V gene has CDR1 SQVTM and CDR2 ANQGSEA. This CDR3 contains 14 residues. Germline trimming cut 7 bases from V and 7 bases from J; bases unmatched to any gene: 14. CDR3 sequence (DNA): TGCAGCGCCGGCCGGGACAGGAAAGGCTTTGAAGCTTTCTTT. Translated: CSAGRDRKGFEAFF.